These 15 T cell receptor beta chains were all obtained from the same sample, sequenced in a study of beta chain features in type 1 diabetes. Study outcomes and limitations: Across all four CD4+ subsets, people with type 1 diabetes showed modestly shorter TCRB CDR3s.

These receptors have no known antigen. All of the isolated RNA was reverse transcribed, so expressed TCRB transcripts were sequenced. Libraries were prepared by immunoSEQ multiplex PCR; TCRdb keeps only in-frame clonotypes and omits some of them. The sample consists of about 370,000 clones, 9.6% of them appearing once. Sequences were obtained from central memory CD4+ T cells from blood. These receptors were taken from a man in his thirties or forties with type 1 diabetes.

This clone was detected many times. This rearrangement joins TRBV6-4 to TRBJ2-2; D gene ambiguous. Trimming took off 6 bases at V and 0 bases at J, with 8 bases between the two ends. Germline V gene lookup returns CDR1 MRHNA and CDR2 SNTAGT. The CDR3 length is 14 residues. The CDR3 protein is CASSNSANTGELFF. The CDR3 DNA is TGTGCCAGCAGCAACAGTGCGAACACCGGGGAGCTGTTTTTT.

This clone was counted ten times or more. CDR3: CAISERDGRNTEAFF. The DNA for the CDR3 is TGTGCCATCAGTGAACGGGATGGTCGGAACACTGAAGCTTTCTTT. The rearrangement uses TRBV10-3 and TRBJ1-1; D unresolved. V shed 3 bases and J shed 1 base, with 12 bases lying between them. Germline CDR1 and CDR2: ENHRY and SYGVKD. The CDR3 has 15 amino acids.

This clone was counted only a few times. This chain joins TRBV6-5 and TRBJ1-1; possibly TRBD1 for D (6 bases). With 5 bases removed from V and 6 bases from J, the gap between germline ends came to 19 bases. CDR3 length equals 15 residues. Germline loops: CDR1 MNHEY, CDR2 SVGAGI. In DNA form, the CDR3 reads TGTGCCAGCAGTGGTCGGGACACCCCTGTCGCTGAAGCTTTCTTT. It is translated as CASSGRDTPVAEAFF.

This clone occurred a few times. This chain connects TRBV4-2 to TRBJ2-3; TRBD2 is a possible D gene (5 bases). Germline V CDR1 and CDR2: LGHNA, YNFKEQ. The length of the CDR3 is 15 residues. The V and J ends lost 5 bases and 2 bases respectively, with 14 bases between them. The CDR3 nucleotides read TGTGCCAGCAGCTTAGTACGGGGAACCACAGATACGCAGTATTTT. Its translation is CASSLVRGTTDTQYF.

This clone was counted only a few times. The genes are TRBV27 and TRBJ1-1, with a possible D match to TRBD1 (6 bases). V gave up 6 bases and J gave up 3 bases, with 14 bases separating them. There are 14 residues in the CDR3. Germline V gene sequence: CDR1 MNHEY, CDR2 SMNVEV (reference sequence). CDR3 in amino acids: CASRPRDIYTEAFF. Written as DNA, the CDR3 is TGTGCCAGCAGACCCCGGGACATTTACACTGAAGCTTTCTTT.

Comment on this clone: The sample carries other DNA sequences with the same CDR3. The J gene is TRBJ2-4, the V gene TRBV15; 10 bases agree with TRBD2. The CDR3 totals 16 residues. V lost 1 base, J lost 1 base, and 1 base stayed unmatched. Germline lookup yields CDR1 LNHNV and CDR2 YYDKDF (reference sequence). DNA for the CDR3: TGTGCCACCAGCAGAGGTAGCGGGAGGGCCAAAAACATTCAGTACTTC. The encoded protein is CATSRGSGRAKNIQYF.

This chain joins TRBV27 and TRBJ2-1; D is perhaps TRBD1 or TRBD2 (5 bases each). The CDR3 is 13 amino acids. V lost 5 bases and J 10 bases, leaving 15 bases between the germline ends. Germline-derived CDR1 and CDR2 are MNHEY and SMNVEV (reference sequence). The CDR3 coding sequence is TGTGCCAGCAGTCTAAGGGACCGTACGGAGCAGTTCTTC. This sequence encodes CASSLRDRTEQFF.

This chain joins TRBV5-1 and TRBJ1-4, with a possible D match to TRBD1 (6 bases). Germline V gene data show CDR1 as SGHRS and CDR2 as YFSETQ. Trimming left V 3 bases short and J 0 bases short, with 12 bases between. The CDR3 sequence is 16 residues long. DNA of the CDR3: TGCGCCAGCAGCTCCGGACAGTCTGCAACTAATGAAAAACTGTTTTTT. Encoded protein: CASSSGQSATNEKLFF. Supplemented by reference TRBV5-1 and TRBJ1-4, the full variable domain reads KAGVTQTPRYLIKTRGQQVTLSCSPISGHRSVSWYQQTPGQGLQFLFEYFSETQRNKGNFPGRFSGRQFSNSRSEMNVSTLELGDSALYLCASSSGQSATNEKLFFGSGTQLSVL.

Many counts were recorded for this clone. In DNA, the CDR3 is TGTGCCGGCTGGACTAGCGGAACCGACAATGAGCAGTTCTTC. Amino acid sequence: CAGWTSGTDNEQFF. J is TRBJ2-1 and V is TRBV19; 10 bases are a match to TRBD2. The V gene end was trimmed by 11 bases and the J gene end by 5 bases; junction bases not matched to a gene: 9. The CDR3 has 14 amino acids. Germline CDR1 is LNHDA and CDR2 is SQIVND (reference sequence).

This chain uses TRBV16 with TRBJ2-1; 7 bases align to TRBD2. The CDR3 loop spans 16 amino acids. Losses at the gene ends were 4 bases for V and 0 bases for J; bases not matched to a gene: 6. Germline assignment: CDR1 KGHSY and CDR2 FQNENV. DNA for the CDR3: TGTGCCAGCAGCCCCCAGCGGGACCTCTCCTACAATGAGCAGTTCTTC. This gives the protein CASSPQRDLSYNEQFF.

This clone was observed a few times. The gene calls are TRBV19 and TRBJ2-5, with a possible D match to TRBD2 (7 bases). Germline CDR1 is LNHDA and CDR2 is SQIVND (reference sequence). V lost 5 bases and J lost 5, with 18 bases in between. This CDR3 comprises 15 residues. CDR3: CASSRGAYGPETQYF. The CDR3 bases are TGTGCCAGTAGTCGGGGGGCGTATGGTCCGGAGACCCAGTACTTC.

This clone was seen a handful of times. The genes are TRBV5-4 and TRBJ2-3; D may match TRBD1 or TRBD2 (5 bases each). The germline CDR1 and CDR2 sequences are SGHNT and YYREEE (reference sequence). The germline V and J ends were trimmed by 3 bases and 6 bases, with 11 bases remaining between them. The CDR3 is 13 amino acids. This CDR3 is CASSSGPLDTQYF. CDR3 sequence (DNA): TGTGCCAGCAGCTCGGGACCCCTGGATACGCAGTATTTT.

This clone was recorded a few times. The chain links TRBV6-1 to TRBJ2-5, with 7 bases matching TRBD2. The CDR3 is 13 amino acids. After removal of 8 bases from V and 1 base from J, the junction contained 4 bases not matched to a gene. Germline CDR1 and CDR2: MNHNS and SASEGT. The DNA of the CDR3 is TGTGCCAGCGGGTCGGGGGGCCAAGAGACCCAGTACTTC. This codes for CASGSGGQETQYF.

The chain couples TRBV2 to TRBJ1-2; D gene ambiguous. Trimming took 8 bases from V and 2 from J, leaving 12 bases between them. Germline lookup yields CDR1 SNHLY and CDR2 FYNNEI. The length of the CDR3 is 13 residues. CDR3 sequence: CASDTVRNYGYTF. The CDR3 DNA reads TGTGCCAGCGATACAGTTAGAAACTATGGCTACACCTTC. The complete variable domain, with remaining parts taken from reference TRBV2 and TRBJ1-2, reads EPEVTQTPSHQVTQMGQEVILRCVPISNHLYFYWYRQILGQKVEFLVSFYNNEISEKSEIFDDQFSVERPDGSNFTLKIRSTKLEDSAMYFCASDTVRNYGYTFGSGTRLTVV.

This clone was observed a handful of times. Other DNA sequences of this sample code for an identical CDR3. The V call is TRBV28, the J call TRBJ2-3, with 10 bases aligning to TRBD2. The germline gives CDR1 MDHEN, CDR2 SYDVKM. The CDR3 is made up of 15 amino acids. V lost 4 bases, J lost 1 base, and 2 bases stayed unmatched. The CDR3 region is CASSSSGRGTDTQYF. The CDR3 bases are TGTGCCAGCAGTTCTAGCGGGAGAGGCACAGATACGCAGTATTTT.